Each of the 27 T cell receptor beta chains below was sequenced from the same sample in a study of PD-L1 blockade in urothelial cancer. Profiled with immunoSEQ multiplex PCR; TCRdb holds only in-frame clones, not every one. Of 70,000 to 75,000 clones in the sample, around 84% are singletons; the top ten hold over 8.5%. Time point described: pretreatment peripheral blood. Sequencing was performed on PBMCs, taken around atezolizumab (anti-PD-L1) treatment. Source of these receptors: an older woman with urothelial cancer.

The J gene is TRBJ2-7, the V gene TRBV18; the match to TRBD2 covers 10 bases. Germline CDR1 is KGHSH and CDR2 is LQKENI. Trimming cost V 3 bases and J 5 bases; bases outside gene matches: 7. This CDR3 is built from 15 residues. CDR3 in amino acids: CASSPPASGSDEQYF. The CDR3 DNA reads TGTGCCAGCTCACCCCCGGCTAGCGGGAGCGACGAGCAGTACTTC.

CDR3 coding DNA: TGTGCCAGCAGCCTCGACAGGATCCACTACAATGAGCAGTTCTTC. Its translation: CASSLDRIHYNEQFF. The genes are TRBV6-1 and TRBJ2-1, with a possible D match to TRBD1 (6 bases). The CDR3 has 15 amino acids. With 6 bases removed from V and 3 bases from J, the gap between germline ends came to 15 bases. Germline V gene lookup returns CDR1 MNHNS and CDR2 SASEGT.

The CDR3 DNA reads as TGTGCCAGCAGCTCCTTCAGGGGTTCTGAAGCTTTCTTT. Translation gives CASSSFRGSEAFF. The chain couples TRBV7-9 to TRBJ1-1, with D possibly TRBD1 on 6 matching bases. The CDR3 extends over 13 amino acids. In germline, CDR1 is SEHNR, CDR2 FQNEAQ (reference sequence). V was cut by 4 bases and J by 6 bases, with 12 bases left in between. The whole variable domain, remainder taken from reference TRBV7-9 and TRBJ1-1, is DTGVSQNPRHKITKRGQNVTFRCDPISEHNRLYWYRQTLGQGPEFLTYFQNEAQLEKSRLLSDRFSAERPKGSFSTLEIQRTEQGDSAMYLCASSSFRGSEAFFGQGTRLTVV.

This clone turned up a few times. The chain uses TRBV7-2 and TRBJ1-1; no firm D call. Trimming removed 2 bases from V and 5 bases from J, with 9 bases in between. Germline lookup yields CDR1 SGHTA and CDR2 FQGNSA. The CDR3 consists of 13 residues. The CDR3 loop reads CASSLRQTTEAFF. The CDR3 DNA is TGTGCCAGCAGCTTAAGGCAGACAACTGAAGCTTTCTTT. The variable domain in full, completed from reference TRBV7-2 and TRBJ1-1, reads GAGVSQSPSNKVTEKGKDVELRCDPISGHTALYWYRQSLGQGLEFLIYFQGNSAPDKSGLPSDRFSAERTGGSVSTLTIQRTQQEDSAVYLCASSLRQTTEAFFGQGTRLTVV.

This chain connects TRBV5-5 to TRBJ1-5; no reliable D call. Per the germline V gene, CDR1 is SGHKS and CDR2 is YYEKEE (reference sequence). V shed 2 bases and J shed 2 bases, with 11 bases lying between them. The CDR3 loop spans 15 amino acids. CDR3 in amino acids: CASSLGPEGNQPQHF. CDR3 in DNA: TGTGCCAGCAGCTTAGGCCCGGAGGGCAATCAGCCCCAGCATTTT.

The chain links TRBV6-5 to TRBJ1-4, with 9 positions matching TRBD1. CDR1 MNHEY and CDR2 SVGAGI come from the germline V gene. The CDR3 length is 14 residues. V dropped 8 bases and J dropped 7; count of bases not matched to a gene: 8. The CDR3: CASGGQGGSEKLFF. The CDR3 DNA is TGTGCCAGCGGGGGACAGGGTGGGTCTGAAAAACTGTTTTTT.

The chain links TRBV6-1 to TRBJ1-5; 7 bases align to TRBD1. This CDR3 contains 17 residues. The junction had 9 bases not matched to a gene; V was cut back by 0 bases and J by 4 bases. Germline V gene data show CDR1 as MNHNS and CDR2 as SASEGT. The CDR3 nucleotides read TGTGCCAGCAGTGAAGCGCGGGTCAGGGGGAGAAATCAGCCCCAGCATTTT. It codes for CASSEARVRGRNQPQHF.

The chain links TRBV9 to TRBJ1-3, with 8 bases aligning to TRBD1. From germline, CDR1 is SGDLS and CDR2 YYNGEE. The CDR3 length is 15 residues. The V segment lost 3 bases and the J segment 4 bases; nucleotides outside the gene matches: 6. CDR3 amino acids: CASSARQGRGNTIYF. The CDR3 nucleotides are TGTGCCAGCAGCGCCAGACAGGGGCGAGGAAACACCATATATTTT.

The chain uses TRBV5-8 and TRBJ2-2; possible D gene TRBD1, 6 bases. This CDR3 is built from 16 residues. Germline values: CDR1 SGHTS, CDR2 YDEGEE. The V and J ends lost 6 bases and 3 bases respectively, with 18 bases between them. This chain's CDR3 is CASTLPEQGYTGELFF. The CDR3 region has the DNA TGTGCCAGCACTCTTCCGGAACAGGGATACACCGGGGAGCTGTTTTTT.

The V and J genes are TRBV4-3 and TRBJ1-1; unclear D gene. CDR1 and CDR2 (germline): LGHNA, YSLEER. This CDR3 is built from 14 residues. V was trimmed by 1 base and J by 3 bases, leaving 9 bases between them. As DNA, the CDR3 is TGCGCCAGCAGCCAAGGGTTCGGTCACACTGAAGCTTTCTTT. Its protein is CASSQGFGHTEAFF.

V is TRBV4-1 and J is TRBJ2-7, with D possibly matching TRBD2 (6 bases). CDR3 length: 16 amino acids. The ends were cut back, 0 bases at V and 2 bases at J, with 14 bases in the middle. CDR1 MGHRA and CDR2 YSYEKL come from the germline V gene. For the CDR3, the DNA is TGCGCCAGCAGCCAAGATATTGGCAGGGAGGCCTACGAGCAGTACTTC. It translates to CASSQDIGREAYEQYF.

The chain carries TRBV10-3 and TRBJ2-1, with D perhaps matching TRBD2 (6 bases). Germline loops: CDR1 ENHRY, CDR2 SYGVKD. This CDR3 comprises 15 residues. The V gene lost 2 bases and the J gene lost 11 bases, with 19 bases spanning the gap. CDR3 loop: CAISELGREPNKQFF. The CDR3 DNA is TGTGCCATCAGTGAGCTGGGGCGGGAACCGAATAAGCAGTTCTTC.

This clone was detected only a few times. This sequence joins TRBV6-1 and TRBJ1-1; TRBD1 aligns across 8 bases. This CDR3 comprises 14 residues. Germline V gene sequence: CDR1 MNHNS, CDR2 SASEGT. Trimming cost V 6 bases and J 1 base; bases outside gene matches: 4. CDR3 coding DNA: TGTGCCAGCAGGTATCAGGGGGCGAACACTGAAGCTTTCTTT. As protein: CASRYQGANTEAFF.

This rearrangement joins TRBV6-1 to TRBJ2-1; unclear D gene. The V end lost 6 bases, the J end lost 3 bases, and 3 bases lay between the germline ends. CDR3 length: 11 amino acids. Looked up from germline, CDR1 is MNHNS and CDR2 is SASEGT. The CDR3 nucleotides read TGTGCCAGCAGCAACTACAATGAGCAGTTCTTC. This codes for CASSNYNEQFF.

V gene TRBV5-1 combines with J gene TRBJ2-7, with 10 bases fitting TRBD2. There are 15 residues in the CDR3. The germline gives CDR1 SGHRS, CDR2 YFSETQ. With 0 bases clipped from V and 7 bases from J, the junction kept 7 bases outside the gene matches. This CDR3 reads CASSLEPGLAQEQYF. CDR3 sequence (DNA): TGCGCCAGCAGCTTGGAACCGGGACTAGCGCAGGAGCAGTACTTC.

Only a few counts were recorded for this clone. The chain recombines TRBV19 with TRBJ1-2; 10 bases agree with TRBD1. Germline V gene lookup returns CDR1 LNHDA and CDR2 SQIVND (reference sequence). The CDR3 has 16 residues. Losses at the gene ends were 5 bases for V and 4 bases for J; bases not matched to a gene: 10. DNA for the CDR3: TGTGCCAGTAGTGGCCACGACAGGGGGCAGGGCTATGGCTACACCTTC. Translation: CASSGHDRGQGYGYTF.

This clone has a single count. The chain is built from TRBV7-2 and TRBJ1-2; D ambiguous. Germline CDR1 is SGHTA and CDR2 is FQGNSA. Trimming took 3 bases from V and 4 from J, leaving 6 bases between them. The CDR3 covers 12 residues. DNA of the CDR3: TGTGCCAGCAGCTTCGAGGGCTATGGCTACACCTTC. It yields the protein CASSFEGYGYTF.

This chain links TRBV18 with TRBJ1-1, with TRBD1 as a possible D gene (5 bases). The CDR3 loop spans 16 amino acids. The V end was cut by 4 bases, the J end by 5 bases, with 20 bases between. Per germline, CDR1 KGHSH and CDR2 LQKENI. The chain's CDR3 is CASSLSGAGTSTEAFF. CDR3 coding DNA: TGTGCCAGCTCACTGAGCGGGGCCGGGACGTCGACTGAAGCTTTCTTT.

The CDR3 region is CASSLDTTNSPLHF. As DNA, the CDR3 is TGCGCCAGCAGCTTGGACACCACCAATTCACCCCTCCACTTT. This chain links TRBV5-1 with TRBJ1-6, with no clear D. Germline CDR1 is SGHRS and CDR2 is YFSETQ. The CDR3 has 14 residues. The ends were cut back, 0 bases at V and 7 bases at J, with 8 bases in the middle.

The chain joins TRBV5-6 to TRBJ2-7, with TRBD2 identical over 11 bases. The CDR3 sequence is 16 residues long. CDR1 and CDR2 from the germline V gene are SGHDT and YYEEEE. V gave up 4 bases and J gave up 0 bases; unmatched junction bases: 6. The CDR3 loop is CASSLRLAGYSYEQYF. The CDR3 coding sequence is TGTGCCAGCAGCCTTAGACTAGCGGGGTACTCCTACGAGCAGTACTTC.

The rearrangement uses TRBV10-3 and TRBJ1-2; D unclear. Germline V CDR1 and CDR2: ENHRY, SYGVKD. CDR3 length: 13 residues. V gave up 3 bases and J gave up 2 bases, with 7 bases separating them. CDR3 sequence reads: CAISDSTNYGYTF. The CDR3 DNA reads TGTGCCATCAGTGACAGTACGAACTATGGCTACACCTTC.

CDR3 amino acids: CASAGGYSNQPQHF. The CDR3 region has the DNA TGTGCCAGTGCGGGCGGGTATAGCAATCAGCCCCAGCATTTT. V gene TRBV19 combines with J gene TRBJ1-5; D unresolved. V lost 8 bases to trimming and J lost 0 bases, with 11 bases between them. The CDR3 is made up of 14 amino acids. Per the germline V gene, CDR1 is LNHDA and CDR2 is SQIVND (reference sequence).

The chain combines TRBV2 with TRBJ2-1, with 9 bases identical to TRBD2. CDR3 size: 14 residues. Germline V gene data show CDR1 as SNHLY and CDR2 as FYNNEI. After removal of 4 bases from V and 12 bases from J, the junction contained 10 bases not matched to a gene. The DNA for the CDR3 is TGTGCCAGCAGTGGCTGGGTAGCGGGAGAACCGCAGTTCTTC. Its protein product is CASSGWVAGEPQFF. The full variable domain, completed using reference TRBV2 and TRBJ2-1, is EPEVTQTPSHQVTQMGQEVILRCVPISNHLYFYWYRQILGQKVEFLVSFYNNEISEKSEIFDDQFSVERPDGSNFTLKIRSTKLEDSAMYFCASSGWVAGEPQFFGPGTRLTVL.

The J gene is TRBJ1-4, the V gene TRBV9; D not certain. V gave up 0 bases and J gave up 5 bases, with 11 bases separating them. CDR3 length: 15 residues. The germline CDR1 and CDR2 sequences are SGDLS and YYNGEE. CDR3 in DNA: TGTGCCAGCAGCGTAGGGCCCGGGAAAAATGAAAAACTGTTTTTT. As protein: CASSVGPGKNEKLFF.

This clone was counted a few times. This chain joins TRBV7-2 and TRBJ1-2, with D unclear. With 6 bases removed from V and 2 bases from J, the gap between germline ends came to 7 bases. The CDR3 extends over 12 amino acids. The germline V gene has CDR1 SGHTA and CDR2 FQGNSA. Here the CDR3 reads CASSFENYGYTF. DNA of the CDR3: TGTGCCAGCAGTTTTGAGAACTATGGCTACACCTTC.

The CDR3 spells CASSILSGLEAFF. As DNA, the CDR3 is TGTGCCAGTAGTATTCTATCAGGTCTTGAAGCTTTCTTT. J is TRBJ1-1 and V is TRBV19; D not resolved. V lost 3 bases to trimming and J lost 7 bases, with 12 bases between them. The CDR3 extends over 13 amino acids. Germline V gives CDR1 LNHDA, CDR2 SQIVND (reference sequence).

V is TRBV6-5 and J is TRBJ1-1; 10 bases agree with TRBD1. CDR1 and CDR2 (germline): MNHEY, SVGAGI. The CDR3 runs to 16 residues. Germline trimming cut 4 bases from V and 0 bases from J; bases unmatched to any gene: 5. The CDR3 DNA sequence: TGTGCCAGCAGTTGGACAGGGGGAGGCATGAACACTGAAGCTTTCTTT. Protein: CASSWTGGGMNTEAFF.